The following is a T cell receptor (beta chain) sequence with its context. The record originates from a study of T cell changes during pregnancy in multiple sclerosis. Only in-frame clones appear in the TCRdb table, and some are missing; sequencing was by immunoSEQ multiplex PCR. This sample has some 50,000 clones, with around 93% found just once. V shed 4 bases and J shed 3 bases, with 13 bases lying between them. Looked up from germline, CDR1 is SGHDT and CDR2 is YYEEEE. This CDR3 spans 14 amino acids. The specimen comprised CD8+ T cells from peripheral blood mononuclear cells, sampled in the first trimester of pregnancy. This chain uses TRBV5-6 with TRBJ1-1; possible D gene TRBD1, 5 bases. The clonotype was recovered from a female donor with multiple sclerosis, enrolled in a pregnancy study. The CDR3 protein is CASSATQEYTEAFF. DNA of the CDR3: TGTGCCAGCAGCGCCACACAGGAGTACACTGAAGCTTTCTTT.